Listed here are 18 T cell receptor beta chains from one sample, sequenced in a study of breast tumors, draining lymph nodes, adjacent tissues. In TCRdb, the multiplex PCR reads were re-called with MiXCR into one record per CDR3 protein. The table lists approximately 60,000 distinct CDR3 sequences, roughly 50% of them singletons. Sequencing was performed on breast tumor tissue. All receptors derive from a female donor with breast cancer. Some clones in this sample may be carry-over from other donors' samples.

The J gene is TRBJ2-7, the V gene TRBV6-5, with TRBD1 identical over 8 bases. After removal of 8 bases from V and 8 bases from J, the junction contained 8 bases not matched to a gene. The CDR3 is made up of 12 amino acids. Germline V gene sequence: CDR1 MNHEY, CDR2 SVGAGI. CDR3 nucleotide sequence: TGTGCCAGCGGGCCAGGGGGCGGAAAGCAGTACTTC. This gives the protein CASGPGGGKQYF.

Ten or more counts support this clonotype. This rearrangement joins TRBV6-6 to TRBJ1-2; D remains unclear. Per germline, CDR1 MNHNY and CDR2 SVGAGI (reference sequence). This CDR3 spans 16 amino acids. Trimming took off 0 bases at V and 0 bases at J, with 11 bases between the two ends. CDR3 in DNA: TGTGCCAGCAGTTACTCGCGAACAAGTACTAACTATGGCTACACCTTC. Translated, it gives CASSYSRTSTNYGYTF.

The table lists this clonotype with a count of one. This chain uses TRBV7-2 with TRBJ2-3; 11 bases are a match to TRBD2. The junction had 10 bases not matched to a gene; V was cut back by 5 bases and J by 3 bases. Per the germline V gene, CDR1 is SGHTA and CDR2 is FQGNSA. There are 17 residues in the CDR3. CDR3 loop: CASSPTRASGGTDTQYF. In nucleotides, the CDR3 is TGTGCCAGCAGCCCGACCCGTGCTAGCGGGGGGACAGATACGCAGTATTTT.

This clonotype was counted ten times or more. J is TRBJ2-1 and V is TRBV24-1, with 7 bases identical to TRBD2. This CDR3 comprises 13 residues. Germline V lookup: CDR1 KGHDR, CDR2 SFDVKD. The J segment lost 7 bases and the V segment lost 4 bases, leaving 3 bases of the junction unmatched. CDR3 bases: TGTGCCACCAGTGAGGGGGGGGGGAATGAGCAGTTCTTC. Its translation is CATSEGGGNEQFF.

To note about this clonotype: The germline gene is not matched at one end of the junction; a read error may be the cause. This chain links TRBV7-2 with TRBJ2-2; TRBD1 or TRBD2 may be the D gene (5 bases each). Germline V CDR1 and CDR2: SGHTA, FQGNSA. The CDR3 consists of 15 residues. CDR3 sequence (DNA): TGTGCCAGCAGCCCCTTACCAGGGAACACCGGGGAGCTGTCTTGG. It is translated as CASSPLPGNTGELSW.

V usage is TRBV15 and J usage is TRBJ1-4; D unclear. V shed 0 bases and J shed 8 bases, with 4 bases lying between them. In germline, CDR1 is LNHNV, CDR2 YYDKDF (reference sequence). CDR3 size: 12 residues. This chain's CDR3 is CATSRDWEKLFF. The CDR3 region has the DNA TGTGCCACCAGCAGAGACTGGGAAAAACTGTTTTTT.

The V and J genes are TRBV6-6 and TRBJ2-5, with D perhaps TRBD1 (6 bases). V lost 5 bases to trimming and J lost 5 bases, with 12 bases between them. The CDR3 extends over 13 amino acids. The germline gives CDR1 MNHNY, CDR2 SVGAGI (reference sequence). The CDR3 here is CASSKQGKETQYF. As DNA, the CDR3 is TGTGCCAGCAGTAAACAGGGAAAGGAGACCCAGTACTTC.

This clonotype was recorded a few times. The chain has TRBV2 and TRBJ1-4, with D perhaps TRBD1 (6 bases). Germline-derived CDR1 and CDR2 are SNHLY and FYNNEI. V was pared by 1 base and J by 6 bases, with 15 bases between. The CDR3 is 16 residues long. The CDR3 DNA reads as TGTGCCAGCAGTGAAGGGGAGGGGGGTAAGGATGAAAAACTGTTTTTT. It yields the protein CASSEGEGGKDEKLFF.

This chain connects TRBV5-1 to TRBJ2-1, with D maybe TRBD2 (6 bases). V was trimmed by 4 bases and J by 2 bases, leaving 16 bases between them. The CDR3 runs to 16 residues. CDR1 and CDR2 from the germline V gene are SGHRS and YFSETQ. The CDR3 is CASSQESSAAYNEQFF. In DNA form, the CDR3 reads TGCGCCAGCAGCCAAGAATCTAGCGCAGCCTACAATGAGCAGTTCTTC.

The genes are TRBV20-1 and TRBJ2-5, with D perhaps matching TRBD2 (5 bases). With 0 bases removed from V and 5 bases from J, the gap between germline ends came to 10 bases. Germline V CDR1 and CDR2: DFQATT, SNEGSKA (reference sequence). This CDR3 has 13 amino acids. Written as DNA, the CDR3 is TGCAGTGCTAGAGATGCATCGGGGGAGACCCAGTACTTC. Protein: CSARDASGETQYF.

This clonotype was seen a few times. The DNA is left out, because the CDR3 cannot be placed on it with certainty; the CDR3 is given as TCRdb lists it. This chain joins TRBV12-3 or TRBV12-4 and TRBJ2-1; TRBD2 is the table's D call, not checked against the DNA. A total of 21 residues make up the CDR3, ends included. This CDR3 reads CASSIYLCSVVYYLGEDEQFF.

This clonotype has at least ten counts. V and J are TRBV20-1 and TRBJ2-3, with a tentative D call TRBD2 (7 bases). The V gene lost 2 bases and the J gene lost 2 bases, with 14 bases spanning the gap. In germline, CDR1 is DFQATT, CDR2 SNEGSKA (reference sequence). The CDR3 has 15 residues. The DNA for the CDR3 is TGCAGTGCTAGACTCGGGGGGCCACTCACAGATACGCAGTATTTT. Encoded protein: CSARLGGPLTDTQYF.

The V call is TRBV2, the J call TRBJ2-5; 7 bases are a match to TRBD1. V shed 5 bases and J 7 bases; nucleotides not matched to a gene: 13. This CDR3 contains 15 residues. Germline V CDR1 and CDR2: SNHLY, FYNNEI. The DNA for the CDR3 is TGTGCCAGCAGTCTTTCGACAGGGCAAAAGGGGACCCAGTACTTC. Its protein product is CASSLSTGQKGTQYF.

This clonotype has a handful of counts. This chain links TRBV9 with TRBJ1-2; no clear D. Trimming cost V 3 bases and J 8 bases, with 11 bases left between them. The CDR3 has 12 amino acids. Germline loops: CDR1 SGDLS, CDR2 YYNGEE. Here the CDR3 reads CASSERLAGYTF. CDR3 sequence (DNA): TGTGCCAGCAGCGAGCGACTAGCGGGCTACACCTTC.

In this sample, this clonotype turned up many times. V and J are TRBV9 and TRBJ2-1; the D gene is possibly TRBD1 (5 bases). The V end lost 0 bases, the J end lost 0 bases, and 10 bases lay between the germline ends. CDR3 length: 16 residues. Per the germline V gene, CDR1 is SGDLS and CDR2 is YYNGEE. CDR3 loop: CASSVARGNSYNEQFF. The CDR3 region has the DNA TGTGCCAGCAGCGTAGCAAGGGGCAACTCCTACAATGAGCAGTTCTTC. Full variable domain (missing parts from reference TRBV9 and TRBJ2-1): DSGVTQTPKHLITATGQRVTLRCSPRSGDLSVYWYQQSLDQGLQFLIQYYNGEERAKGNILERFSAQQFPDLHSELNLSSLELGDSALYFCASSVARGNSYNEQFFGPGTRLTVL.

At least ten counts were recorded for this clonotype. The CDR3 bases are TGTGCCAGCAGTTTACGGGACAGAACTTACTACACCTTC. This translates into CASSLRDRTYYTF. The chain is built from TRBV28 and TRBJ1-2; 7 nucleotides match TRBD1. The CDR3 has 13 residues. V lost 2 bases, J lost 10 bases, and 7 bases stayed unmatched. Germline V gene lookup returns CDR1 MDHEN and CDR2 SYDVKM.

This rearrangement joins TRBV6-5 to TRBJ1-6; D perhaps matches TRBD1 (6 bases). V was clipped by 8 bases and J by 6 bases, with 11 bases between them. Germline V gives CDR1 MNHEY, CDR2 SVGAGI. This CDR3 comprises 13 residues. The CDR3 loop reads CASRAGVNSPLHF. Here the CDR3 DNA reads TGTGCCAGCCGAGCAGGGGTTAATTCACCCCTCCACTTT.

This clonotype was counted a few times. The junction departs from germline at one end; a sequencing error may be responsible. CDR3 bases: TGTGCCAGCGGTTTACCCCCCGGGACCTCGGGAAACTCTGGAAACACCATATATTTT. This codes for CASGLPPGTSGNSGNTIYF. The chain employs TRBV27 and TRBJ1-3; TRBD1 is a possible D gene (5 bases). This CDR3 region has 19 residues. Germline-derived CDR1 and CDR2 are MNHEY and SMNVEV (reference sequence).